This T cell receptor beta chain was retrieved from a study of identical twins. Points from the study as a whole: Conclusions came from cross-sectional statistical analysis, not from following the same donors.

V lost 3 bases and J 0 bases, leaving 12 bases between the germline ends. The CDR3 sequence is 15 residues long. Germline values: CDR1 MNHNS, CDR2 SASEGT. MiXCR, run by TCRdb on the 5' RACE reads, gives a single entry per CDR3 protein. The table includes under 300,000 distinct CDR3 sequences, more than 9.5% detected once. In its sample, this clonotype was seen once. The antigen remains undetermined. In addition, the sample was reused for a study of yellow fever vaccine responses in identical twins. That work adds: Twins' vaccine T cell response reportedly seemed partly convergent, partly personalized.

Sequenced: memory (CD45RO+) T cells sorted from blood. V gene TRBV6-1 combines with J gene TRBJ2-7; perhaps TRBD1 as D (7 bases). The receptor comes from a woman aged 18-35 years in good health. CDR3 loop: CASSEAGQTSYEQYF. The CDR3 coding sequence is TGTGCCAGCAGTGAGGCGGGACAGACCTCCTACGAGCAGTACTTC.